The clone carrying this TCR beta chain was counted a few times. As yet, its antigen is unknown. This sample is drawn from a study of CD8 T cells in ankylosing spondylitis. General study results and limits: For ankylosing spondylitis blood, a TCR beta motif of 7 or 8 highly homologous variants appeared characteristic.

TCRdb reprocessed the 5' RACE reads via MiXCR and lists one record per CDR3 protein. The sample includes some 120,000 distinct CDR3 sequences, roughly 13% of them seen just once. CDR1 is SGHVS and CDR2 is FNYEAQ in the germline V gene. The CDR3 contains 12 residues. The V and J ends lost 5 bases and 10 bases respectively, with 12 bases between them. V gene TRBV7-6 combines with J gene TRBJ2-1; D is possibly TRBD2 (6 bases). The specimen was blood, either unsorted or a sorted T cell fraction (not recorded which). This TCR came from a female donor with ankylosing spondylitis or in good health (not recorded which). As DNA, the CDR3 is TGTGCCAGCAGCACCGGGACTCTCGAGCAGTTCTTC. Translated: CASSTGTLEQFF.